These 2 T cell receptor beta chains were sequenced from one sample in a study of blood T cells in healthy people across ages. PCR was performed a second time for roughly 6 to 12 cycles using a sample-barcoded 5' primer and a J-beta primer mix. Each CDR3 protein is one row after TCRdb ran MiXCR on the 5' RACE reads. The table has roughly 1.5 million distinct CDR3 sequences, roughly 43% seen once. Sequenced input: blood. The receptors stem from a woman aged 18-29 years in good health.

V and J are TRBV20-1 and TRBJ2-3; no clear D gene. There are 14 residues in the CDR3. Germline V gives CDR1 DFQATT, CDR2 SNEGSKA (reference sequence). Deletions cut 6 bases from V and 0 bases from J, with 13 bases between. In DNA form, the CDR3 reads TGCAGTGCCGCGACTGAGGCTAGCACAGATACGCAGTATTTT. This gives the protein CSAATEASTDTQYF.

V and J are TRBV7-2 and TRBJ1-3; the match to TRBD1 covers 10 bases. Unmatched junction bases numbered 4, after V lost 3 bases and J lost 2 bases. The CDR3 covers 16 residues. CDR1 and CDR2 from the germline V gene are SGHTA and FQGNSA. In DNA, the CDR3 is TGTGCCAGCAGCTTTCAGGGACAGGGGACTGGAAACACCATATATTTT. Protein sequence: CASSFQGQGTGNTIYF.